The rows below give T cell receptor beta chains drawn from one sample of a study of blood T cell repertoires in COVID-19. Profiling relied on immunoSEQ multiplex PCR, and the TCRdb table lists in-frame clones only, not all of them. Of 300,000 to 450,000 clones listed, approximately 81% are singletons. Sequencing was performed on peripheral blood. The receptors come from a woman under 30 with acute or convalescent COVID-19. Each CDR3 is given with its conserved first and last residue. A D gene is named only where the DNA matches it firmly. Only part of the rows carry a size: once, few, many, or a class if the clone is expanded.

cdr3_nt: TGTGCCAGCACTCCACGGTGGGCCTTTACATTATCCTCTAGCGGCTACACCTTC
cdr3_aa: CASTPRWAFTLSSSGYTF
j_call: TRBJ1-2
clone_size: .
d_call: .
v_call: TRBV28

cdr3_nt: TGCAGCGTTCGAGGGATGTTGAATGAGCAGTTCTTC
cdr3_aa: CSVRGMLNEQFF
j_call: TRBJ2-1
clone_size: .
d_call: .
v_call: TRBV29-1

cdr3_nt: TGTGCCAGCAGCGTTTCCCATGGAGCCCACGAGCAGTACTTC
cdr3_aa: CASSVSHGAHEQYF
j_call: TRBJ2-7
clone_size: .
d_call: .
v_call: TRBV9

cdr3_nt: TGTGCCAGCAGCACACAGAACACTGAAGCTTTCTTT
cdr3_aa: CASSTQNTEAFF
j_call: TRBJ1-1
clone_size: many
d_call: .
v_call: TRBV3-1/TRBV3-2

cdr3_nt: TGTGCCAGCAGTTGGGGCGGGGGTGGTAATTCACCCCTCCACTTT
cdr3_aa: CASSWGGGGNSPLHF
j_call: TRBJ1-6
clone_size: .
d_call: .
v_call: TRBV27

cdr3_nt: TGTGCCAGCAGTGAAGACAGGAACTATGGCTACACCTTC
cdr3_aa: CASSEDRNYGYTF
j_call: TRBJ1-2
clone_size: once
d_call: .
v_call: TRBV2

cdr3_nt: TGTGCCAGCAGCCCTAACAGGGGGCACCACTACAATGAGCAGTTCTTC
cdr3_aa: CASSPNRGHHYNEQFF
j_call: TRBJ2-1
clone_size: .
d_call: TRBD1
v_call: TRBV7-9

cdr3_nt: TGTGCCAGCAGTGAAACAGGGCCAAGTCAGCCCCAGCATTTT
cdr3_aa: CASSETGPSQPQHF
j_call: TRBJ1-5
clone_size: .
d_call: .
v_call: TRBV28

cdr3_nt: TGTGCCAGCAGCCCCGGAACAGGGTCCGGAAACACCATATATTTT
cdr3_aa: CASSPGTGSGNTIYF
j_call: TRBJ1-3
clone_size: .
d_call: .
v_call: TRBV7-3

cdr3_nt: TGTGCCAGCAGCGTAGGCAGGGGATACAATGAGCAGTTCTTC
cdr3_aa: CASSVGRGYNEQFF
j_call: TRBJ2-1
clone_size: .
d_call: .
v_call: TRBV9

cdr3_nt: TGTGCCAGCAGCTTAACGAACACCAGGGATTCGCTCAACGAGCAGTACTTC
cdr3_aa: CASSLTNTRDSLNEQYF
j_call: TRBJ2-7
clone_size: .
d_call: .
v_call: TRBV11-3

cdr3_nt: TGTGCCAGCAGCCAAGGTTGGGGCACCTCCTACGAGCAGTACTTC
cdr3_aa: CASSQGWGTSYEQYF
j_call: TRBJ2-7
clone_size: few
d_call: .
v_call: TRBV3-1/TRBV3-2

cdr3_nt: TGTGCCAGCTCACCACAGCAGGGTATTGCTAATGAAAAACTGTTTTTT
cdr3_aa: CASSPQQGIANEKLFF
j_call: TRBJ1-4
clone_size: .
d_call: .
v_call: TRBV18

cdr3_nt: TGTGCCAGCAGCATCAAACAGGGGGCAAGTGAAAAACTGTTTTTT
cdr3_aa: CASSIKQGASEKLFF
j_call: TRBJ1-4
clone_size: few
d_call: TRBD1
v_call: TRBV7-2

cdr3_nt: TGTGCCAGCAGTGAAGCACTAGCGGGAGTAAACGAGCAGTTCTTC
cdr3_aa: CASSEALAGVNEQFF
j_call: TRBJ2-1
clone_size: .
d_call: TRBD2
v_call: TRBV6-1

cdr3_nt: TGTGCCAGCAGTCCCTCCTGGAGGGCGGTCACCGGGGAGCTGTTTTTT
cdr3_aa: CASSPSWRAVTGELFF
j_call: TRBJ2-2
clone_size: once
d_call: .
v_call: TRBV27

cdr3_nt: TGTGCCAGCAGCCAAGGGACTAGCGGTTACGAGCAGTACTTC
cdr3_aa: CASSQGTSGYEQYF
j_call: TRBJ2-7
clone_size: .
d_call: TRBD2
v_call: TRBV6-5

cdr3_nt: TGTGCCAGCAGCAAAACGAGCCCCCCTCGGAACTATGGCTACACCTTC
cdr3_aa: CASSKTSPPRNYGYTF
j_call: TRBJ1-2
clone_size: .
d_call: .
v_call: TRBV21-1

cdr3_nt: TGTGCCGGGGAGGGGGTTTCGATCACAGATACGCAGTATTTT
cdr3_aa: CAGEGVSITDTQYF
j_call: TRBJ2-3
clone_size: .
d_call: .
v_call: TRBV7-2

cdr3_nt: TGTGCCAGCAGTGTAGGAGGGAGCAATCAGCCCCAGCATTTT
cdr3_aa: CASSVGGSNQPQHF
j_call: TRBJ1-5
clone_size: .
d_call: .
v_call: TRBV2

cdr3_nt: TGTGCCAGCAGTTTGGCGACCAGGGACTCGAACACCGGGGAGCTGTTTTTT
cdr3_aa: CASSLATRDSNTGELFF
j_call: TRBJ2-2
clone_size: .
d_call: .
v_call: TRBV28

cdr3_nt: TGTGCCGCGACGGGGGTTGATAATTCACCCCTCCACTTT
cdr3_aa: CAATGVDNSPLHF
j_call: TRBJ1-6
clone_size: .
d_call: .
v_call: TRBV11-2

cdr3_nt: TGCGCCAGCAGCTTGCTCGGTAGGCCCGGGACTAGCGGTTCCTACGAGCAGTACTTC
cdr3_aa: CASSLLGRPGTSGSYEQYF
j_call: TRBJ2-7
clone_size: .
d_call: TRBD2
v_call: TRBV5-1

cdr3_nt: TGTGCCAGCAGTTACCGACTAGCGGGGGGTGAGACCCAGTACTTC
cdr3_aa: CASSYRLAGGETQYF
j_call: TRBJ2-5
clone_size: once
d_call: TRBD2
v_call: TRBV6-5

cdr3_nt: TGCAGCGTTGCAGCCGGGACAGAGGTCACCGGGGAGCTGTTTTTT
cdr3_aa: CSVAAGTEVTGELFF
j_call: TRBJ2-2
clone_size: .
d_call: TRBD1
v_call: TRBV29-1

cdr3_nt: TGTGCCAGCAGCTTGGTGGACAGGGGGCCCCACGAGCAGTACTTC
cdr3_aa: CASSLVDRGPHEQYF
j_call: TRBJ2-7
clone_size: .
d_call: TRBD1
v_call: TRBV5-4

cdr3_nt: TGTGCCAGTAGTATAGGGCGAGGGACATCGGACCTCTACGAGCAGTACTTC
cdr3_aa: CASSIGRGTSDLYEQYF
j_call: TRBJ2-7
clone_size: .
d_call: .
v_call: TRBV19

cdr3_nt: TGTGCCAGTAGTATGGTAGCGGGAGTCCCTTACAATGAGCAGTTCTTC
cdr3_aa: CASSMVAGVPYNEQFF
j_call: TRBJ2-1
clone_size: .
d_call: TRBD2
v_call: TRBV19

cdr3_nt: TGTGCCAGCAGTTTATATCGGAACACTGAAGCTTTCTTT
cdr3_aa: CASSLYRNTEAFF
j_call: TRBJ1-1
clone_size: .
d_call: .
v_call: TRBV27

cdr3_nt: TGTGCCAGCAACGAGGGTGGGAACACCATATATTTT
cdr3_aa: CASNEGGNTIYF
j_call: TRBJ1-3
clone_size: .
d_call: .
v_call: TRBV28

cdr3_nt: TGTGCCAGTAGTATCCAGGGGGCGCGAGGAAACACCATATATTTT
cdr3_aa: CASSIQGARGNTIYF
j_call: TRBJ1-3
clone_size: .
d_call: TRBD1
v_call: TRBV19

cdr3_nt: TGTGCCTGGTGTAGCGGGGGCTACTCCTACAATGAGCAGTTCTTC
cdr3_aa: CAWCSGGYSYNEQFF
j_call: TRBJ2-1
clone_size: .
d_call: TRBD2
v_call: TRBV30

cdr3_nt: TGTGCCAGCAGCTCCCGACAGGGGGTTTTCACCTTC
cdr3_aa: CASSSRQGVFTF
j_call: TRBJ1-2
clone_size: .
d_call: .
v_call: TRBV21-1

cdr3_nt: TGCGCCAGCAGCCTCCAGGGGGCTGTGAATACGCAGTATTTT
cdr3_aa: CASSLQGAVNTQYF
j_call: TRBJ2-3
clone_size: .
d_call: TRBD1
v_call: TRBV5-1

cdr3_nt: TGTGCCAGCAGAGTAGGGGGTGATACGCAGTATTTT
cdr3_aa: CASRVGGDTQYF
j_call: TRBJ2-3
clone_size: few
d_call: .
v_call: TRBV6-5

cdr3_nt: TGTGCCAGCAGCTCCGGGACTAGAGGCTACGAGCAGTACTTC
cdr3_aa: CASSSGTRGYEQYF
j_call: TRBJ2-7
clone_size: once
d_call: TRBD2
v_call: TRBV3-1/TRBV3-2

cdr3_nt: TGTGCCAGCAGCCCAAACCAACACGGGGAGCTGTTTTTT
cdr3_aa: CASSPNQHGELFF
j_call: TRBJ2-2
clone_size: .
d_call: .
v_call: TRBV9

cdr3_nt: TGTGCCAGCAGCTTAGACAGGGCGGTGCCTGAAGCTTTCTTT
cdr3_aa: CASSLDRAVPEAFF
j_call: TRBJ1-1
clone_size: .
d_call: .
v_call: TRBV7-9

cdr3_nt: TGCAGCTCGGGGCCAGGCTTCACAGATACGCAGTATTTT
cdr3_aa: CSSGPGFTDTQYF
j_call: TRBJ2-3
clone_size: .
d_call: .
v_call: TRBV29-1

cdr3_nt: TGTGCCAGCAGCTTAAATCCGGGGAGGCAGGGCTACACCTTC
cdr3_aa: CASSLNPGRQGYTF
j_call: TRBJ1-2
clone_size: once
d_call: .
v_call: TRBV7-3

cdr3_nt: TGTGCCAGCAGCCCCCCGGGACAGACCTATGGCTACACCTTC
cdr3_aa: CASSPPGQTYGYTF
j_call: TRBJ1-2
clone_size: .
d_call: TRBD1
v_call: TRBV7-9

cdr3_nt: TGTGCCTGGAGTGTACGTGGAGTAAGCTCCTACGAGCAGTACTTC
cdr3_aa: CAWSVRGVSSYEQYF
j_call: TRBJ2-7
clone_size: .
d_call: .
v_call: TRBV30

cdr3_nt: TGTGCCACCACAGGGGGAGCGGAAGGCTACACCTTC
cdr3_aa: CATTGGAEGYTF
j_call: TRBJ1-2
clone_size: .
d_call: TRBD1
v_call: TRBV12-3/TRBV12-4

cdr3_nt: TGCGCCAGCAGTGCCCAGGGATCCCACGAGCAGTACTTC
cdr3_aa: CASSAQGSHEQYF
j_call: TRBJ2-7
clone_size: .
d_call: .
v_call: TRBV10-1

cdr3_nt: TGCGCCAGCAGCCCTAACAGTGTTATGGACACTGAAGCTTTCTTT
cdr3_aa: CASSPNSVMDTEAFF
j_call: TRBJ1-1
clone_size: few
d_call: .
v_call: TRBV5-1

cdr3_nt: TGTGCCAGCACCTCGACGGGAGCCGGGGGGACTGAAGCTTTCTTT
cdr3_aa: CASTSTGAGGTEAFF
j_call: TRBJ1-1
clone_size: .
d_call: .
v_call: TRBV3-1/TRBV3-2

cdr3_nt: TGTGCCTGGACCCGGGACAGGGATGAAAAACTGTTTTTT
cdr3_aa: CAWTRDRDEKLFF
j_call: TRBJ1-4
clone_size: .
d_call: TRBD1
v_call: TRBV30

cdr3_nt: TGTGCCAGCAGCGTAGCTTTAGCCGGGGAGCTGTTTTTT
cdr3_aa: CASSVALAGELFF
j_call: TRBJ2-2
clone_size: .
d_call: .
v_call: TRBV9

cdr3_nt: TGTGCCAGCAGTACACAGGGTCTAGCGGGCTCTGAAGCTTTCTTT
cdr3_aa: CASSTQGLAGSEAFF
j_call: TRBJ1-1
clone_size: .
d_call: .
v_call: TRBV2

cdr3_nt: TGTGCCATCAGTGACCGTCTAGCGGGGGGCTCCTACGAGCAGTACTTC
cdr3_aa: CAISDRLAGGSYEQYF
j_call: TRBJ2-7
clone_size: .
d_call: TRBD2
v_call: TRBV10-3

cdr3_nt: TGTGCCACCAGTGCTACCGGGACAGGTCAAGAGACCCAGTACTTC
cdr3_aa: CATSATGTGQETQYF
j_call: TRBJ2-5
clone_size: .
d_call: TRBD1
v_call: TRBV24-1

cdr3_nt: TGTGCCTGGAGTGTAAGCGATACGCAGTATTTT
cdr3_aa: CAWSVSDTQYF
j_call: TRBJ2-3
clone_size: .
d_call: .
v_call: TRBV30

cdr3_nt: TGTGCCAGCAGCTTGGTGACGGGACTAGGCTACAATGAGCAGTTCTTC
cdr3_aa: CASSLVTGLGYNEQFF
j_call: TRBJ2-1
clone_size: .
d_call: TRBD2
v_call: TRBV5-5

cdr3_nt: TGTGCCAGCAGCAATACAGGGGGTAGGACTGAAGCTTTCTTT
cdr3_aa: CASSNTGGRTEAFF
j_call: TRBJ1-1
clone_size: few
d_call: TRBD1
v_call: TRBV27

cdr3_nt: TGTGCCAGAATTAAACTGACAGGTGGGGACAATGAGCAGTTCTTC
cdr3_aa: CARIKLTGGDNEQFF
j_call: TRBJ2-1
clone_size: .
d_call: .
v_call: TRBV21-1

cdr3_nt: TGTGCCAGCAGCCATCGACAGTCGAACACTGAAGCTTTCTTT
cdr3_aa: CASSHRQSNTEAFF
j_call: TRBJ1-1
clone_size: .
d_call: .
v_call: TRBV3-1/TRBV3-2

cdr3_nt: TGTGCCACCTCGGGAGGAGGTTACACCGGGGAGCTGTTTTTT
cdr3_aa: CATSGGGYTGELFF
j_call: TRBJ2-2
clone_size: once
d_call: TRBD2
v_call: TRBV19

cdr3_nt: TGTGCCAGTACCGAGACAGCTAGCTCCTACGAGCAGTACTTC
cdr3_aa: CASTETASSYEQYF
j_call: TRBJ2-7
clone_size: .
d_call: .
v_call: TRBV19

cdr3_nt: TGTGCCAGCAGCGCCGGCGGCCGTGTCACAGATACGCAGTATTTT
cdr3_aa: CASSAGGRVTDTQYF
j_call: TRBJ2-3
clone_size: .
d_call: .
v_call: TRBV9